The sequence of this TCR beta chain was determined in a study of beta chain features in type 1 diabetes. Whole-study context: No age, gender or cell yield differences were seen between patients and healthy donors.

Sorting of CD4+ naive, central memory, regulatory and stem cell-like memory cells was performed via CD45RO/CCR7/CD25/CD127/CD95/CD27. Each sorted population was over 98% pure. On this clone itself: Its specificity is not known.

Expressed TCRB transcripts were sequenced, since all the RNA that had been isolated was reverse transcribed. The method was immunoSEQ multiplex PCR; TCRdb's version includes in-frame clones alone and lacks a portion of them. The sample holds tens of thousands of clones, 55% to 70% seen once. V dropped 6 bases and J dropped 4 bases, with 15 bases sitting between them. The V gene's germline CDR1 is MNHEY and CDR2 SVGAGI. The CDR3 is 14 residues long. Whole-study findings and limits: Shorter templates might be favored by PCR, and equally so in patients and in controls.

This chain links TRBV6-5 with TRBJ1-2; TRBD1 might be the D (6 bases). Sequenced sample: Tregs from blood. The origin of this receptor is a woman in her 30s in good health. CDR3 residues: CASRSGQTPYGYTF. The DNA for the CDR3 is TGTGCCAGCAGGAGCGGACAGACTCCCTATGGCTACACCTTC.